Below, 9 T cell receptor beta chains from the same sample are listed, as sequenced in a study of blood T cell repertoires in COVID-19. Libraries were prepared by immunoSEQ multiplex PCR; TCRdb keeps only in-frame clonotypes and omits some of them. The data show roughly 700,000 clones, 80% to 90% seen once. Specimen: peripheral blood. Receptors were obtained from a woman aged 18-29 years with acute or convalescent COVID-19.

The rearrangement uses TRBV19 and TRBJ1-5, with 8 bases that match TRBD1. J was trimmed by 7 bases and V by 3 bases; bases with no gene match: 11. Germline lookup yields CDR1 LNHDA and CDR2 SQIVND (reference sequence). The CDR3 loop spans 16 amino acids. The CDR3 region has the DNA TGTGCCAGTAGTATTAGGGGACAGGACCGAGGGCAGCCCCAGCATTTT. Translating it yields CASSIRGQDRGQPQHF.

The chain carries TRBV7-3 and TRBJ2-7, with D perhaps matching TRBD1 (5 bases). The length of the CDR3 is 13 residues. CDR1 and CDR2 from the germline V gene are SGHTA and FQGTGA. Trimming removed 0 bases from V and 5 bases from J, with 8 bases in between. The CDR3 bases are TGTGCCAGCAGCTTAACCCCAGGGAACGAGCAGTACTTC. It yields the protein CASSLTPGNEQYF.

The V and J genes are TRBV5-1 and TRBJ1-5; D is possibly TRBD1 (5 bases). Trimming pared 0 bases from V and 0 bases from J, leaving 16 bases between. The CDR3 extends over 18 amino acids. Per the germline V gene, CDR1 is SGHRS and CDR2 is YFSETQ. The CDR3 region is CASSLEGLVSLSNQPQHF. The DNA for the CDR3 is TGCGCCAGCAGCTTGGAGGGGCTTGTGAGCCTTAGCAATCAGCCCCAGCATTTT.

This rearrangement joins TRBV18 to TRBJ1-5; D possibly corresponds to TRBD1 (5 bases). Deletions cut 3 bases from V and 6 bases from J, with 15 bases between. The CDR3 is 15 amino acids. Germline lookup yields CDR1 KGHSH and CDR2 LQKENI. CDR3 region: CASSPGRVEVQPQHF. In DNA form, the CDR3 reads TGTGCCAGCTCACCGGGCAGGGTTGAGGTTCAGCCCCAGCATTTT.

DNA for the CDR3: TGTGCCAGCAGCGACATGGATGGCTACACCTTC. This encodes CASSDMDGYTF. V is TRBV9 and J is TRBJ1-2; D gene uncertain. V was trimmed by 3 bases and J by 6 bases, leaving 6 bases between them. The CDR3 is made up of 11 amino acids. Germline V gene lookup returns CDR1 SGDLS and CDR2 YYNGEE.

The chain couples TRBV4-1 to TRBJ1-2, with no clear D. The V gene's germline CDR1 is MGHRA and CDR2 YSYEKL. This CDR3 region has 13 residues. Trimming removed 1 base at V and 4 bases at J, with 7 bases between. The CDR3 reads CASSQGRIYGYTF. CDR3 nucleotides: TGCGCCAGCAGCCAAGGGAGGATCTATGGCTACACCTTC.

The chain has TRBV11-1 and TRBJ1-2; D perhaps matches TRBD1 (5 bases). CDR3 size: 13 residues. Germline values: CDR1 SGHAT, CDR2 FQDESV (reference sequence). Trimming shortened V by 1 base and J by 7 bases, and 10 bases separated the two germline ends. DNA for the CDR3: TGTGCCAGCAGCTTAGAGGACAAACGTGGCTACACCTTC. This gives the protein CASSLEDKRGYTF.

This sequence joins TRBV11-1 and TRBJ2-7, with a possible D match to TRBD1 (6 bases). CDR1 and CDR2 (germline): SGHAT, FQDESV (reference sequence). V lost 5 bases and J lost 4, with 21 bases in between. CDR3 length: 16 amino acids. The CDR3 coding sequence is TGTGCCAGCAGCCCGGGGCGGAGAATAGGACAGTACGAGCAGTACTTC. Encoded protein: CASSPGRRIGQYEQYF.

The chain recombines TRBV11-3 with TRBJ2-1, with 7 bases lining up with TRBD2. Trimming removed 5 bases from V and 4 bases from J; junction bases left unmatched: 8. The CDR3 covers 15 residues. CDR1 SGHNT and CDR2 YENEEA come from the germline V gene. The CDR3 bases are TGTGCCAGCAGCCATCAGCGGGGCCCGTACAATGAGCAGTTCTTC. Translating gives CASSHQRGPYNEQFF.